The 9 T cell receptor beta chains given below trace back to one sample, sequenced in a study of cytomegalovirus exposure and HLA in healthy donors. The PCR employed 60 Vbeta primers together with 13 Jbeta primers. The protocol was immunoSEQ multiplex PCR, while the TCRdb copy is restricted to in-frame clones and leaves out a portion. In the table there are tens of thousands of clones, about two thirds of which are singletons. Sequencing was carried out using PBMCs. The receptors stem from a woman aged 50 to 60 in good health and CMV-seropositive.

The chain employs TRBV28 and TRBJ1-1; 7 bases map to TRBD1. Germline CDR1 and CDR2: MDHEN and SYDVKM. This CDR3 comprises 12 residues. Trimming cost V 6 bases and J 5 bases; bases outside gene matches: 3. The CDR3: CASRKQGTEAFF. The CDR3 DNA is TGTGCCAGCAGAAAACAGGGGACTGAAGCTTTCTTT.

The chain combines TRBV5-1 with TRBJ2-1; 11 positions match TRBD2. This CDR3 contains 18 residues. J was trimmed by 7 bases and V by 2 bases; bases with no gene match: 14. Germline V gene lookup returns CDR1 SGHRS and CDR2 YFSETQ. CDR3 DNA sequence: TGCGCCAGCAGCTTCGACGGGACTAGCGGCAATCTAATAAATGAGCAGTTCTTC. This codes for CASSFDGTSGNLINEQFF.

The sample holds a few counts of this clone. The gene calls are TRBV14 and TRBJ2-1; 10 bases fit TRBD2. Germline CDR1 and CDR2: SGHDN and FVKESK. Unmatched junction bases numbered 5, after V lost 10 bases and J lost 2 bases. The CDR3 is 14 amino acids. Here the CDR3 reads CATSGRATYNEQFF. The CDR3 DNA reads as TGTGCCACAAGCGGGAGGGCCACCTACAATGAGCAGTTCTTC.

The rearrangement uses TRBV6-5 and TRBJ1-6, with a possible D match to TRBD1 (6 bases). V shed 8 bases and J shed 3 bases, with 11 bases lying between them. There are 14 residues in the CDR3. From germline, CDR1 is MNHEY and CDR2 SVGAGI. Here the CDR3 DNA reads TGTGCCAGCCGGGGACACCACTATAATTCACCCCTCCACTTT. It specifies CASRGHHYNSPLHF.

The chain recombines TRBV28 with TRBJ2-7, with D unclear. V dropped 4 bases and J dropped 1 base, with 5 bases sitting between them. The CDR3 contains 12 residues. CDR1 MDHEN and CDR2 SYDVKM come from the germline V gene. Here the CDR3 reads CASSSQSYEQYF. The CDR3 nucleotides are TGTGCCAGCAGTTCCCAATCCTACGAGCAGTACTTC. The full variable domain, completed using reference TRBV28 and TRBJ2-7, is DVKVTQSSRYLVKRTGEKVFLECVQDMDHENMFWYRQDPGLGLRLIYFSYDVKMKEKGDIPEGYSVSREKKERFSLILESASTNQTSMYLCASSSQSYEQYFGPGTRLTVT.

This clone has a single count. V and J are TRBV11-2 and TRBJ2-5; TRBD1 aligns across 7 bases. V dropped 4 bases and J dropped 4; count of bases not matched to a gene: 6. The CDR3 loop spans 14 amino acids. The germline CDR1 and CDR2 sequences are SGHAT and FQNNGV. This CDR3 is CASSSNRGGETQYF. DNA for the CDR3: TGTGCCAGCAGCTCAAACAGGGGTGGAGAGACCCAGTACTTC.

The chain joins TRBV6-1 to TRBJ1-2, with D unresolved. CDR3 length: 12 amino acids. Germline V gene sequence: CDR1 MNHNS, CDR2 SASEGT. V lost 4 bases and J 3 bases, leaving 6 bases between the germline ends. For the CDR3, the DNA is TGTGCCAGCAGTGTAACGGACTATGGCTACACCTTC. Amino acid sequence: CASSVTDYGYTF.

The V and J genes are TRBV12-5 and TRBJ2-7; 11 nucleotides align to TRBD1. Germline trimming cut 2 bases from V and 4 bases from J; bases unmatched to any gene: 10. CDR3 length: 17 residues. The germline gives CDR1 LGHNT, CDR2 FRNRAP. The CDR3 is CASGLPPPRDRGYEQYF. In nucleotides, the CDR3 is TGTGCTAGTGGTTTGCCACCGCCTCGGGACAGGGGGTACGAGCAGTACTTC. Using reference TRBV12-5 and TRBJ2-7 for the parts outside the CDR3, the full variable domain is DARVTQTPRHKVTEMGQEVTMRCQPILGHNTVFWYRQTMMQGLELLAYFRNRAPLDDSGMPKDRFSAEMPDATLATLKIQPSEPRDSAVYFCASGLPPPRDRGYEQYFGPGTRLTVT.

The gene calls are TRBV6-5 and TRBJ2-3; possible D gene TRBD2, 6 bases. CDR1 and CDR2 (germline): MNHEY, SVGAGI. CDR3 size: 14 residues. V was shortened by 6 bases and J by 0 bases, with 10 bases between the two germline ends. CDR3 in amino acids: CASRVAVSTDTQYF. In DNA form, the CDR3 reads TGTGCCAGCAGGGTAGCGGTAAGCACAGATACGCAGTATTTT.